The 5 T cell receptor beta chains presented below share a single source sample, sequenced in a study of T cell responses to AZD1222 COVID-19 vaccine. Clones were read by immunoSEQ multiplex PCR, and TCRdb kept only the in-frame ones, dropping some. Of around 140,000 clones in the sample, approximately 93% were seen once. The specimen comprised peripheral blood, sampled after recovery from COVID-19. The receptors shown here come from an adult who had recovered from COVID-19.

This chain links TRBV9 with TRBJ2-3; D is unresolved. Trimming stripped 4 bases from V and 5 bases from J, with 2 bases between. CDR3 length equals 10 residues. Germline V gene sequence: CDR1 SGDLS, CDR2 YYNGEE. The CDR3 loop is CASSLDTQYF. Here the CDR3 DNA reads TGTGCCAGCAGCCTAGATACGCAGTATTTT.

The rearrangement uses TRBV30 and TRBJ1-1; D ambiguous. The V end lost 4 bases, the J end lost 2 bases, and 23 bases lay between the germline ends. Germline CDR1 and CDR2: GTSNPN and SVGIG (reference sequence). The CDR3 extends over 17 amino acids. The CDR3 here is CAWTTRVGEWVNTEAFF. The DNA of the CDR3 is TGTGCCTGGACTACAAGGGTCGGGGAATGGGTTAACACTGAAGCTTTCTTT.

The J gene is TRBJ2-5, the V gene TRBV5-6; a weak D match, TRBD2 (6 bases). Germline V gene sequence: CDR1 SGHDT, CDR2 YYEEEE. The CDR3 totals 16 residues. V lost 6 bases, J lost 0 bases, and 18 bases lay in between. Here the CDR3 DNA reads TGTGCCAGCATCCTCTATGCCGGAGGGTACCAAGAGACCCAGTACTTC. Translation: CASILYAGGYQETQYF.

CDR3 region: CASTEGGSNQPQHF. In nucleotides, the CDR3 is TGTGCCAGCACCGAAGGTGGGAGCAATCAGCCCCAGCATTTT. V gene TRBV6-6 combines with J gene TRBJ1-5, with D hard to call. Trimming removed 7 bases from V and 1 base from J, with 11 bases in between. Per germline, CDR1 MNHNY and CDR2 SVGAGI (reference sequence). The CDR3 sequence is 14 residues long.

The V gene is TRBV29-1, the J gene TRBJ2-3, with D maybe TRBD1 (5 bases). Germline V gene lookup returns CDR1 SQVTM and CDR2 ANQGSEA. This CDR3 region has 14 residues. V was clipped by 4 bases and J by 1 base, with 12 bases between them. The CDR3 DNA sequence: TGCAGCGTTGTCTCCAGGGTCGGCACAGATACGCAGTATTTT. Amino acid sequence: CSVVSRVGTDTQYF.